A selection of T cell receptor beta chains follows, all from one sample in a study of cytomegalovirus exposure and HLA in healthy donors. Produced via immunoSEQ multiplex PCR; TCRdb's table is partial and in-frame only. The data contain hundreds of thousands of clones, more than 75% of them singletons. The sequencing input was PBMCs. Receptors originate from a woman between 18 and 29 years old in good health and CMV-seropositive. Both conserved end residues are part of each CDR3. D genes are given only for firm matches. Size is stated for part of the rows, as once, few or many counts, or as a class when the clone is expanded.

size: .
D: .
V: TRBV18
J: TRBJ2-3
DNA: TGTGCCAGCTCAGTGACAGTTTCAGATACGCAGTATTTT
CDR3: CASSVTVSDTQYF

size: .
D: .
V: TRBV4-1
J: TRBJ2-3
DNA: TGCGCCAGCAGCCACAAACAGGGAGATACGCAGTATTTT
CDR3: CASSHKQGDTQYF

size: .
D: .
V: TRBV4-1
J: TRBJ1-1
DNA: TGCGCCAGCAGCCAAGAATTTCCGGGAGTCACTGAAGCTTTCTTT
CDR3: CASSQEFPGVTEAFF

size: .
D: .
V: TRBV21-1
J: TRBJ1-2
DNA: TGTGCCAGCAGCATACGGGACAGGGAGATTTATGGCTACACCTTC
CDR3: CASSIRDREIYGYTF

size: .
D: .
V: TRBV28
J: TRBJ1-3
DNA: TGTGCCAGCAGTTGGACAGTCACCTCTGGAAACACCATATATTTT
CDR3: CASSWTVTSGNTIYF

size: .
D: .
V: TRBV5-6
J: TRBJ2-7
DNA: TGTGCCAGCAGCTTGTATCCGTCCTACGAGCAGTACTTC
CDR3: CASSLYPSYEQYF

size: once
D: TRBD1
V: TRBV19
J: TRBJ1-1
DNA: TGTGCCAGTAGTCCTTGGGGACAGGGTAACACTGAAGCTTTCTTT
CDR3: CASSPWGQGNTEAFF

size: .
D: .
V: TRBV25-1
J: TRBJ1-1
DNA: TGTGCCAGCAGTCCTCCAGGGGTAGCGGGTCCTGAAGCTTTCTTT
CDR3: CASSPPGVAGPEAFF

size: .
D: .
V: TRBV5-1
J: TRBJ2-7
DNA: TGCGCCAGCAGCTTAGTGCCGGCCACCGGGGCCTACGAGCAGTACTTC
CDR3: CASSLVPATGAYEQYF

size: .
D: TRBD2
V: TRBV28
J: TRBJ2-7
DNA: TGTGCCAGCAGGAGTCCGGGGACTAGCGGGAGTTACGAGCAGTACTTC
CDR3: CASRSPGTSGSYEQYF

size: .
D: TRBD2
V: TRBV13
J: TRBJ2-1
DNA: TGTGCCAGCAGCTTTAACGGGAGGGGCAATGAGCAGTTCTTC
CDR3: CASSFNGRGNEQFF

size: .
D: .
V: TRBV28
J: TRBJ2-2
DNA: TGTGCCATCTGGGACATTAACAACCCCGGGGAGCTGTTTTTT
CDR3: CAIWDINNPGELFF

size: .
D: .
V: TRBV19
J: TRBJ1-5
DNA: TGTGCCAGTAGTATAAGTTACAGGGCTGGTCAGCCCCAGCATTTT
CDR3: CASSISYRAGQPQHF

size: .
D: .
V: TRBV7-3
J: TRBJ1-2
DNA: TGTGCCAGCAGCTTAAGCGGGTCGGGCTATGGCTACACCTTC
CDR3: CASSLSGSGYGYTF

size: .
D: TRBD1
V: TRBV27
J: TRBJ2-7
DNA: TGTGCCAGCAGTTTATATCCAGGGGGCAACGAGCAGTACTTC
CDR3: CASSLYPGGNEQYF

size: .
D: .
V: TRBV5-1
J: TRBJ2-5
DNA: TGCGCCAGCAACTCCCGATGGGACACCCAAGAGACCCAGTACTTC
CDR3: CASNSRWDTQETQYF

size: .
D: TRBD2
V: TRBV5-1
J: TRBJ2-7
DNA: TGCGCCAGCAGCTATGAGGGGACTAGCGGGTTTGCCGAGCAGTACTTC
CDR3: CASSYEGTSGFAEQYF

size: .
D: .
V: TRBV9
J: TRBJ2-2
DNA: TGTGCCAGCAGCGTAGAATTAAAGGGAGGCACCGGGGAGCTGTTTTTT
CDR3: CASSVELKGGTGELFF

size: .
D: TRBD1
V: TRBV7-3
J: TRBJ1-2
DNA: TGTGCCAGCAGCGCGACCGCCGGGACAGGGCCGGTGGAAGGCTACACCTTC
CDR3: CASSATAGTGPVEGYTF

size: .
D: .
V: TRBV9
J: TRBJ2-3
DNA: TGTGCCAGCACCCCTTTTTGGCGGGGAAGCACAGATACGCAGTATTTT
CDR3: CASTPFWRGSTDTQYF

size: .
D: TRBD2
V: TRBV5-1
J: TRBJ2-3
DNA: TGCGCCAGCAGCTTTGGGACTAGCGGGAGTGTCGATACGCAGTATTTT
CDR3: CASSFGTSGSVDTQYF

size: few
D: .
V: TRBV28
J: TRBJ2-7
DNA: TGTGCCAGTCAGGCACGCTACGAGCAGTACTTC
CDR3: CASQARYEQYF

size: .
D: .
V: TRBV19
J: TRBJ2-1
DNA: TGTGCCAGTAGTCCAAAGCTAGGCGAGCAGTTCTTC
CDR3: CASSPKLGEQFF

size: .
D: TRBD2
V: TRBV2
J: TRBJ2-3
DNA: TGTGCCAGCAGCGCGGGACTAGAAGACACAGATACGCAGTATTTT
CDR3: CASSAGLEDTDTQYF

size: .
D: .
V: TRBV27
J: TRBJ1-1
DNA: TGTGCCAGCAGTCCTGAGGTGGAAAACACTGAAGCTTTCTTT
CDR3: CASSPEVENTEAFF

size: .
D: TRBD2
V: TRBV6-5
J: TRBJ2-1
DNA: TGTGCCAGCAGTAGCGGGAGCTCCTACAATGAGCAGTTCTTC
CDR3: CASSSGSSYNEQFF

size: .
D: TRBD1
V: TRBV4-2
J: TRBJ2-2
DNA: TGTGCCAGCAGCCAGGGACAGGTGACCGGGGAGCTGTTTTTT
CDR3: CASSQGQVTGELFF

size: .
D: TRBD2
V: TRBV27
J: TRBJ2-1
DNA: TGTGCCAGCTCGGCCGGGACTAGAGGCAATGAGCAGTTCTTC
CDR3: CASSAGTRGNEQFF

size: .
D: TRBD2
V: TRBV10-3
J: TRBJ2-1
DNA: TGTGCCATCGAAGCGGGAGTGAGCAATGAGCAGTTCTTC
CDR3: CAIEAGVSNEQFF

size: once
D: .
V: TRBV4-1
J: TRBJ1-1
DNA: TGCGCCAGCAGCCAAGTAAAACCGGGATATAACACTGAAGCTTTCTTT
CDR3: CASSQVKPGYNTEAFF

size: .
D: .
V: TRBV5-1
J: TRBJ2-1
DNA: TGCGCCAGCAGCGAAGGAGGGGGGGGCAATGAGCAGTTCTTC
CDR3: CASSEGGGGNEQFF

size: .
D: TRBD1
V: TRBV5-1
J: TRBJ2-3
DNA: TGCGCCAGCAGCTCATGGCCCGGGACAGGGAATACGCAGTATTTT
CDR3: CASSSWPGTGNTQYF

size: .
D: TRBD2
V: TRBV18
J: TRBJ2-3
DNA: TGTGCCAGCTCGGGGACTAGCGGGAGCACAGATACGCAGTATTTT
CDR3: CASSGTSGSTDTQYF

size: .
D: .
V: TRBV7-8
J: TRBJ2-7
DNA: TGTGCCAGCAGCCAATTGTGGCAGGGAACCTACGAGCAGTACTTC
CDR3: CASSQLWQGTYEQYF

size: .
D: .
V: TRBV4-1
J: TRBJ2-1
DNA: TGCGCCAGCAGCCGCTTGACAGTTGACAATGAGCAGTTCTTC
CDR3: CASSRLTVDNEQFF

size: once
D: .
V: TRBV30
J: TRBJ1-5
DNA: TGTGCCTGGAGACCGGGAGGGCGCGATCAGCCCCAGCATTTT
CDR3: CAWRPGGRDQPQHF

size: .
D: .
V: TRBV6-1
J: TRBJ2-2
DNA: TGTGCCAGCAGTGATACAGGGACCGGGGAGCTGTTTTTT
CDR3: CASSDTGTGELFF

size: .
D: .
V: TRBV27
J: TRBJ2-5
DNA: TGTGCCAGCAGTTCCTCTCCGGGACACGGGGAGACCCAGTACTTC
CDR3: CASSSSPGHGETQYF

size: few
D: TRBD2
V: TRBV7-8
J: TRBJ2-7
DNA: TGTGCCAGCAGCTTATTTTGGGGGACTAGCGGGAGCTACGAGCAGTACTTC
CDR3: CASSLFWGTSGSYEQYF

size: .
D: TRBD2
V: TRBV19
J: TRBJ2-7
DNA: TGTGCCAGTAGTCACTCCGGGACTAGCGGGAGTGAGTACGAGCAGTACTTC
CDR3: CASSHSGTSGSEYEQYF

size: .
D: TRBD1
V: TRBV28
J: TRBJ1-4
DNA: TGTGCCAGCAGTTCGGGACAGGGGGGCTTAGTAAAACTGTTTTTT
CDR3: CASSSGQGGLVKLFF

size: .
D: .
V: TRBV30
J: TRBJ2-7
DNA: TGTGCCTGGAGTGTACTCCAGGGATACGAGCAGTACTTC
CDR3: CAWSVLQGYEQYF

size: .
D: TRBD1
V: TRBV5-6
J: TRBJ1-5
DNA: TGTGCCAGCAGCTTGCTATCATCCCCTAGACAGGGCGGCAATCAGCCCCAGCATTTT
CDR3: CASSLLSSPRQGGNQPQHF

size: .
D: .
V: TRBV29-1
J: TRBJ2-2
DNA: TGCAGCGCCGTCCTCAGGGGTGCGAACACCGGGGAGCTGTTTTTT
CDR3: CSAVLRGANTGELFF

size: .
D: TRBD2
V: TRBV7-6
J: TRBJ2-7
DNA: TGTGCCAGCAGCCCCGGGACTAGCGGGAGGTGGAGCTCCTACGAGCAGTACTTC
CDR3: CASSPGTSGRWSSYEQYF

size: .
D: .
V: TRBV28
J: TRBJ2-1
DNA: TGTGCCAGCAGTCCGGATTTTAGCGGCTCCTACAATGAGCAGTTCTTC
CDR3: CASSPDFSGSYNEQFF

size: few
D: .
V: TRBV6-1
J: TRBJ1-2
DNA: TGTGCCAGCAGTGACAGTTTTAAATCGAACTATGGCTACACCTTC
CDR3: CASSDSFKSNYGYTF

size: .
D: TRBD2
V: TRBV5-1
J: TRBJ2-7
DNA: TGCGCCAGCAGCCACCGCCGGGAGCGGGAGGGTCAAAAGGGGGAGCAGTACTTC
CDR3: CASSHRREREGQKGEQYF

size: once
D: TRBD2
V: TRBV5-6
J: TRBJ2-7
DNA: TGTGCCAGCAGCCAGACTAGCGGGAGGGCACAGTACGAGCAGTACTTC
CDR3: CASSQTSGRAQYEQYF

size: .
D: TRBD1
V: TRBV2
J: TRBJ2-7
DNA: TGTGCCAGACAAGACAGGGGCCACGAGCAGTACTTC
CDR3: CARQDRGHEQYF

size: .
D: .
V: TRBV9
J: TRBJ2-5
DNA: TGTGCCAGCAGCTCGCCGCAGGGGACGGAGACCCAGTACTTC
CDR3: CASSSPQGTETQYF

size: .
D: TRBD1
V: TRBV28
J: TRBJ2-1
DNA: TGTGCCAGCACCTTTTCTGGGACAGGGGGCCATGAGCAGTTCTTC
CDR3: CASTFSGTGGHEQFF

size: .
D: TRBD2
V: TRBV29-1
J: TRBJ2-1
DNA: TGCAGCGCTGGACTAGCGGCGGGTGAGCAGTTCTTC
CDR3: CSAGLAAGEQFF

size: .
D: TRBD1
V: TRBV7-9
J: TRBJ2-2
DNA: TGTGCCAGCAGCCCCCTAAGGACAGGGTTCACCGGGGAGCTGTTTTTT
CDR3: CASSPLRTGFTGELFF

size: .
D: .
V: TRBV6-5
J: TRBJ2-1
DNA: TGTGCCAGCAGTTACTCTCCGGTGTACAATGAGCAGTTCTTC
CDR3: CASSYSPVYNEQFF

size: .
D: .
V: TRBV11-2
J: TRBJ2-3
DNA: TGTGCCAGCAGAACTAGTGGGGGCTCAGATACGCAGTATTTT
CDR3: CASRTSGGSDTQYF

size: .
D: .
V: TRBV7-9
J: TRBJ1-1
DNA: TGTGCCAGCAGCTCCAGGAACACTGAAGCTTTCTTT
CDR3: CASSSRNTEAFF

size: .
D: .
V: TRBV7-3
J: TRBJ1-2
DNA: TGTGCCAGCAGCCTTTCGGGACACCGGATTCTCGGACAGAATGGCTACACCTTC
CDR3: CASSLSGHRILGQNGYTF

size: .
D: TRBD2
V: TRBV28
J: TRBJ2-1
DNA: TGTGCCAGCAGTCGTCCGTGGAAGCGGGGGTACTACAATGAGCAGTTCTTC
CDR3: CASSRPWKRGYYNEQFF

size: many
D: .
V: TRBV14
J: TRBJ1-1
DNA: TGTGCCAGCAGCACGAGCCCGGGACAAAGGTCTTCCTCTGTGGACACTGAAGCTTTCTTT
CDR3: CASSTSPGQRSSSVDTEAFF